Sequencing of this TCR beta chain was carried out in a study of cytomegalovirus exposure and HLA in healthy donors. Study results and caveats: A later analysis linked a missense DCLRE1C variant to TCR beta V- and J-gene trimming.

The PCR was carried out with 60 Vbeta primers and 13 Jbeta primers. In the authors' workflow: It was a later analysis that counted 75 million to 90 million unique TCR beta chains, of which approximately 11 million were shared. Using immunoSEQ multiplex PCR, the repertoire was profiled, and TCRdb retains in-frame clones only, with some absent. V, J and clone size reflect that table, while D and trimming were determined from the DNA. This repertoire includes around 100,000 clones. Details on this clone: The target antigen is unknown.

Germline V gene sequence: CDR1 MNHEY, CDR2 SMNVEV (reference sequence). V lost 5 bases and J lost 9; bases outside the gene matches: 9. This CDR3 comprises 14 residues. Sequences were obtained from PBMCs. This chain connects TRBV27 to TRBJ2-1, with 8 nucleotides matching TRBD2. This clonotype originated in a woman aged 25 to 39 in good health and CMV-seronegative. The CDR3: CASSDRLASGEQFF. DNA of the CDR3: TGTGCCAGCAGTGACCGACTAGCGTCGGGTGAGCAGTTCTTC.